This paragraph reports one T cell receptor (beta chain). Assay: immunoSEQ multiplex PCR; the TCRdb copy retains only in-frame clones and omits some. The sample includes nearly 70,000 clones, roughly 92% seen only once; the top ten take under 0.5%. The data derive from a study of technical replicates of blood from a handful of donors. CDR1 SEHNR and CDR2 FQNEAQ come from the germline V gene (reference sequence). Trimming took off 1 base at V and 4 bases at J, with 11 bases between the two ends. This CDR3 contains 15 residues. The gene calls are TRBV7-9 and TRBJ2-1; no firm D call. The sample consisted of T cells isolated from PBMCs. This TCR was sampled from a human donor in good health. The DNA for the CDR3 is TGTGCCAGCAGCTTAGACTCTGGTCCGTACAATGAGCAGTTCTTC. The encoded protein is CASSLDSGPYNEQFF.